The clone carrying this T cell receptor (beta chain) has ten or more counts. Its antigen is undetermined. This sample stems from a study of T cells after yellow fever vaccination. Study context: It was SMART-Seq v4 Ultra Low Input that prepared the fractions with low cell numbers. Study-level results: Some clonotypes, a small share, were shared between CD4 and CD8 compartments. In post-booster samples, most primary-vaccination clones reappeared (about 95% CD4, approximately 91% CD8).

The ends lost 3 bases at V and 4 bases at J; junction bases unmatched: 12. The CDR3 has 16 residues. Germline CDR1 ENHRY, CDR2 SYGVKD. 5'RACE template switching generated TCR cDNA, adding a universal primer site and UMIs. TCRdb reanalysed the 5' RACE reads using MiXCR and keeps one entry per CDR3 protein. The sample records 250,000 to 400,000 distinct CDR3 sequences, around 4.5% being singletons. The sequence came from a man aged 18 to 30 who received the YFV17D yellow fever vaccine. This specimen consisted of PBMCs, obtained 15 days after the yellow fever booster vaccination. V usage is TRBV10-3 and J usage is TRBJ2-7; 7 bases match TRBD1. The CDR3 bases are TGTGCCATCAGTGAACTTGGACAGGAGATTATGTACGAGCAGTACTTC. Encoded protein: CAISELGQEIMYEQYF.